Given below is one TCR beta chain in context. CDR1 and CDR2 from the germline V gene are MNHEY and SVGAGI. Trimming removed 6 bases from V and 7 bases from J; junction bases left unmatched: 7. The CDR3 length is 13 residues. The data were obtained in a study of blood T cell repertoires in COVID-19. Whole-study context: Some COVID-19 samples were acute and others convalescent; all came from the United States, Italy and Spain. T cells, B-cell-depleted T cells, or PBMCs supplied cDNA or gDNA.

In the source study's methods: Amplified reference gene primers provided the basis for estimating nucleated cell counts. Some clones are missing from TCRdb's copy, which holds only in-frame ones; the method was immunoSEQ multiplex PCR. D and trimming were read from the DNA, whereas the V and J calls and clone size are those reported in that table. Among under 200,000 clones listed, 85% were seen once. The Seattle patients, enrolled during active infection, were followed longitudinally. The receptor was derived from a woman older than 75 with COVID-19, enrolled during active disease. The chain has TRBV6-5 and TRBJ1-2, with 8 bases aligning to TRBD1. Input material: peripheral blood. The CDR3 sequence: CASSRQGMSGYTF. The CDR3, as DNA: TGTGCCAGCAGCCGACAGGGGATGAGTGGCTACACCTTC.